These T cell receptor beta chains were read from a single sample in a study of human T cells and chemical hapten exposure. TCRdb processed the RACE reads anew with MiXCR; each CDR3 protein has one entry. The sample yields some 350,000 distinct CDR3 sequences, around 6.9% seen once. The sample was whole blood, taken in connection with sensitization to the hapten diphenylcyclopropenone (DPC). These receptors were collected from a woman aged 18-30 years with alopecia areata. Some clones in this sample may be carry-over from other donors' samples. CDR3s include the opening cysteine and the closing phenylalanine or tryptophan. The D gene is left open where the match is weak. A row's size may be missing; if present it is once, few, many or a size class.

V: TRBV25-1; D: .; size: many; J: TRBJ1-2; CDR3: CASSELPDYGYTF; DNA: TGTGCCAGCAGTGAATTACCAGATTATGGCTACACCTTC
V: TRBV7-2; D: .; size: .; J: TRBJ1-5; CDR3: CASSLGFSNQPQHF; DNA: TGTGCCAGCAGCTTGGGGTTTAGCAATCAGCCCCAGCATTTT
V: TRBV10-3; D: .; size: many; J: TRBJ2-7; CDR3: CAIGNRSSPTYEQYF; DNA: TGTGCCATCGGAAACAGGTCCTCTCCTACGTACGAGCAGTACTTC
V: TRBV3-1; D: .; size: .; J: TRBJ1-6; CDR3: CASSQSGTPLHF; DNA: TGTGCCAGCAGCCAGTCAGGAACACCCCTCCACTTT
V: TRBV29-1; D: .; size: many; J: TRBJ2-7; CDR3: CSVDRESEQYF; DNA: TGCAGCGTTGATCGGGAGAGCGAGCAGTACTTC
V: TRBV7-2; D: .; size: few; J: TRBJ1-6; CDR3: CASSLELTGNSPLHF; DNA: TGTGCCAGCAGCTTAGAGCTTACAGGGAATTCACCCCTCCACTTT
V: TRBV11-3; D: .; size: few; J: TRBJ2-1; CDR3: CASSSGLINEQFF; DNA: TGTGCCAGCAGTAGTGGGTTAATCAATGAGCAGTTCTTC
V: TRBV3-1; D: .; size: many; J: TRBJ2-3; CDR3: CASSQFVRRPTSDTQYF; DNA: TGTGCCAGCAGCCAATTTGTCCGTAGACCGACATCAGATACGCAGTATTTT
V: TRBV2; D: .; size: .; J: TRBJ2-7; CDR3: CATRQNYEQYF; DNA: TGTGCGACGAGGCAGAACTACGAGCAGTACTTC
V: TRBV7-2; D: TRBD1; size: few; J: TRBJ1-6; CDR3: CASSATGSVNSPLHF; DNA: TGTGCCAGCAGCGCGACAGGGTCAGTCAATTCACCCCTCCACTTT
V: TRBV7-2; D: .; size: few; J: TRBJ1-4; CDR3: CASTQPPNEKLFF; DNA: TGTGCCAGCACCCAGCCCCCTAATGAAAAACTGTTTTTT
V: TRBV7-2; D: .; size: .; J: TRBJ1-3; CDR3: CASSLSGEHTIYF; DNA: TGTGCCAGCAGCTTATCCGGGGAACACACCATATATTTT
V: TRBV29-1; D: .; size: many; J: TRBJ2-1; CDR3: CSVELSRGEQFF; DNA: TGCAGCGTTGAACTTAGCAGGGGCGAGCAGTTCTTC
V: TRBV6-5; D: .; size: many; J: TRBJ1-2; CDR3: CASSFRLGNYGYTF; DNA: TGTGCCAGCAGTTTTCGGCTCGGAAACTATGGCTACACCTTC
V: TRBV27; D: .; size: .; J: TRBJ1-1; CDR3: CASSLSSGRTEAFF; DNA: TGTGCCAGCAGTTTATCCTCAGGGCGGACTGAAGCTTTCTTT
V: TRBV2; D: .; size: .; J: TRBJ2-3; CDR3: CASRGSWRDTQYF; DNA: TGTGCCAGCAGGGGCTCTTGGCGAGATACGCAGTATTTT
V: TRBV7-6; D: .; size: .; J: TRBJ2-1; CDR3: CASSQYGGVGEQFF; DNA: TGTGCCAGCAGTCAATATGGCGGGGTTGGCGAGCAGTTCTTC
V: TRBV19; D: .; size: .; J: TRBJ1-5; CDR3: CASSIKASGQPQHF; DNA: TGTGCCAGTAGTATAAAGGCTTCGGGTCAGCCCCAGCATTTT
V: TRBV5-1; D: TRBD1; size: many; J: TRBJ1-6; CDR3: CASSSGDRANSPLHF; DNA: TGCGCCAGCAGCTCGGGGGACAGGGCCAATTCACCCCTCCACTTT
V: TRBV14; D: .; size: .; J: TRBJ2-2; CDR3: CASSPGTWNTGELFF; DNA: TGTGCCAGCAGTCCCGGGACATGGAACACCGGGGAGCTGTTTTTT
V: TRBV7-9; D: .; size: few; J: TRBJ2-3; CDR3: CASSPATDSTDTQYF; DNA: TGTGCCAGCAGCCCAGCGACAGATTCAACAGATACGCAGTATTTT
V: TRBV6-2/TRBV6-3; D: .; size: .; J: TRBJ2-3; CDR3: CASTRTGADTQYF; DNA: TGTGCCAGCACAAGAACGGGGGCAGATACGCAGTATTTT
V: TRBV29-1; D: TRBD1; size: .; J: TRBJ1-4; CDR3: CSVAGDRGEKLFF; DNA: TGCAGCGTTGCGGGTGACAGGGGTGAAAAACTGTTTTTT
V: TRBV28; D: .; size: .; J: TRBJ1-5; CDR3: CASSLLASNQPQHF; DNA: TGTGCCAGCAGTTTATTAGCGAGCAATCAGCCCCAGCATTTT
V: TRBV13; D: .; size: .; J: TRBJ1-6; CDR3: CASSIMGLGHGVNSPLHF; DNA: TGTGCCAGCAGCATCATGGGGTTAGGCCATGGGGTGAATTCACCCCTCCACTTT
V: TRBV6-2/TRBV6-3; D: .; size: .; J: TRBJ1-5; CDR3: CASSYPAQPQHF; DNA: TGTGCCAGCAGTTACCCCGCCCAGCCCCAGCATTTT
V: TRBV12-3/TRBV12-4; D: .; size: .; J: TRBJ1-1; CDR3: CASSSGHTGTEAFF; DNA: TGTGCCAGCAGTTCCGGACATACGGGTACTGAAGCTTTCTTT